A selection of T cell receptor beta chains follows, all from one sample in a study of blood T cell repertoires in COVID-19. Assay: immunoSEQ multiplex PCR; the TCRdb copy retains only in-frame clones and omits some. Seen here are some 95,000 clones, more than 75% observed once, and the top ten hold 6% to 8.5%. Sequencing was done on a sample of peripheral blood. Every receptor here comes from a man aged 70 or older with acute or convalescent COVID-19. CDR3s include the opening cysteine and the closing phenylalanine or tryptophan. D genes are given only for firm matches. Some rows mark clone size as missing; the rest say once, few, many or name a class of expanded clone.

d_call | j_call | v_call | clone_size | cdr3_aa | cdr3_nt
- | TRBJ1-2 | TRBV2 | - | CASSGTDPRYGYTF | TGTGCCAGCAGTGGGACAGACCCTCGGTATGGCTACACCTTC
- | TRBJ1-2 | TRBV5-1 | - | CASSYARTHTRDYGYTF | TGCGCCAGCAGCTATGCTAGGACACATACTCGGGACTATGGCTACACCTTC
TRBD1 | TRBJ1-2 | TRBV18 | few | CASSPSTGGSYGYTF | TGTGCCAGCTCACCCTCTACAGGGGGGAGCTATGGCTACACCTTC
TRBD1 | TRBJ1-4 | TRBV4-2 | - | CASSQGQSATNEKLFF | TGTGCCAGCAGCCAGGGACAGAGTGCAACTAATGAAAAACTGTTTTTT
- | TRBJ1-1 | TRBV6-5 | - | CASSGSGGTEAFF | TGTGCCAGTTCAGGGTCGGGTGGCACTGAAGCTTTCTTT
TRBD1 | TRBJ1-6 | TRBV9 | - | CASSAYVDRGNSPLHF | TGTGCCAGCAGCGCTTACGTCGACAGGGGTAATTCACCCCTCCACTTT
- | TRBJ1-4 | TRBV5-4 | - | CASSLVPATNEKLFF | TGTGCCAGCAGCTTAGTCCCAGCAACTAATGAAAAACTGTTTTTT
TRBD1 | TRBJ2-7 | TRBV2 | - | CASSPRGTDTYEQYF | TGTGCCAGCAGCCCAAGGGGGACAGACACCTACGAGCAGTACTTC
TRBD1 | TRBJ2-7 | TRBV4-1 | - | CASSEDRGPSYEQYF | TGCGCCAGCAGCGAAGACAGGGGGCCCAGCTACGAGCAGTACTTC
- | TRBJ1-5 | TRBV28 | - | CASIRGDRASNQPQHF | TGTGCCAGCATTCGGGGGGATAGGGCCAGCAATCAGCCCCAGCATTTT
- | TRBJ2-3 | TRBV29-1 | - | CSVDLTTSTDTQYF | TGCAGCGTTGATCTGACTACTAGCACAGATACGCAGTATTTT
- | TRBJ2-7 | TRBV4-2 | - | CASSLLQGDEQYF | TGTGCCAGCAGCCTTCTACAGGGTGACGAGCAGTACTTC
TRBD2 | TRBJ2-1 | TRBV5-5 | - | CASRTIAGGNNEQFF | TGTGCCAGCAGAACTATAGCGGGAGGGAACAATGAGCAGTTCTTC
TRBD1 | TRBJ1-2 | TRBV27 | - | CASSPQGDRGSKNYGYTF | TGTGCCAGCAGTCCTCAAGGGGACAGGGGCAGTAAGAACTATGGCTACACCTTC
- | TRBJ1-1 | TRBV18 | - | CAIKQGLNTEAFF | TGTGCCATCAAACAGGGCTTGAACACTGAAGCTTTCTTT
TRBD1 | TRBJ1-2 | TRBV2 | - | CASSGTGGHGYTF | TGTGCCAGCAGCGGGACAGGGGGCCATGGCTACACCTTC
TRBD1 | TRBJ2-2 | TRBV3-1/TRBV3-2 | - | CASSQDLGTGVHGELFF | TGTGCCAGCAGCCAAGATTTGGGGACAGGGGTTCACGGGGAGCTGTTTTTT
TRBD1 | TRBJ2-7 | TRBV7-2 | few | CASSYGQGATYEQYF | TGTGCCAGCAGTTATGGACAGGGGGCGACCTACGAGCAGTACTTC
- | TRBJ1-1 | TRBV5-4 | few | CASSLGTGNTEAFF | TGTGCCAGCAGCTTAGGGACTGGGAACACTGAAGCTTTCTTT
- | TRBJ2-1 | TRBV11-2 | - | CASRGTRYSYNEQFF | TGTGCCAGCAGAGGAACCAGGTACTCCTACAATGAGCAGTTCTTC
- | TRBJ2-5 | TRBV3-1/TRBV3-2 | - | CASSQAGSRKTQYF | TGTGCCAGCAGCCAAGCGGGGAGTAGGAAGACCCAGTACTTC
TRBD2 | TRBJ2-7 | TRBV3-1/TRBV3-2 | once | CASSLLSGRAYEQYF | TGTGCCAGCAGCCTCCTTAGCGGGAGGGCCTACGAGCAGTACTTC
TRBD1 | TRBJ2-1 | TRBV5-5 | - | CASTLTGNEQFF | TGTGCCAGCACCCTGACAGGGAATGAGCAGTTCTTC
TRBD1 | TRBJ1-1 | TRBV28 | - | CASRTGGAGFDTEAFF | TGTGCCAGCAGAACAGGGGGCGCGGGGTTTGACACTGAAGCTTTCTTT
TRBD1 | TRBJ2-2 | TRBV18 | - | CASSLLTGTVNTGELFF | TGTGCCAGCTCACTACTCACCGGGACAGTTAACACCGGGGAGCTGTTTTTT
TRBD1 | TRBJ2-6 | TRBV9 | - | CASSVRTGDGGANVLTF | TGTGCCAGCAGCGTCAGGACAGGGGATGGCGGGGCCAACGTCCTGACTTTC
- | TRBJ1-6 | TRBV3-1/TRBV3-2 | once | CASSQADIGSPLHF | TGTGCCAGCAGCCAAGCGGACATAGGGTCACCCCTCCACTTT
- | TRBJ2-3 | TRBV11-2 | few | CASSLTDTQYF | TGTGCCAGCAGCCTAACAGATACGCAGTATTTT
- | TRBJ1-1 | TRBV5-8 | many | CASTGMNTEAFF | TGTGCCAGCACAGGAATGAACACTGAAGCTTTCTTT
- | TRBJ2-5 | TRBV14 | - | CASSQDGTSETQYF | TGTGCCAGCAGCCAAGATGGGACATCGGAGACCCAGTACTTC
TRBD1 | TRBJ2-1 | TRBV6-6 | - | CASYSGTGGYDEQFF | TGTGCCAGCTATAGCGGGACAGGGGGTTACGATGAGCAGTTCTTC
TRBD1 | TRBJ2-4 | TRBV5-4 | few | CASSTDRAENIQYF | TGTGCCAGCAGCACAGACAGGGCCGAAAACATTCAGTACTTC
- | TRBJ2-4 | TRBV2 | - | CASSDVSKNIQYF | TGTGCCAGCAGTGACGTCAGTAAAAACATTCAGTACTTC
- | TRBJ1-1 | TRBV28 | - | CASSLGAVSEAFF | TGTGCCAGCAGTTTAGGTGCGGTTAGTGAAGCTTTCTTT
- | TRBJ1-2 | TRBV28 | once | CASSPRGRGNYGYTF | TGTGCCAGCAGTCCCCGGGGGAGGGGGAACTATGGCTACACCTTC
TRBD1 | TRBJ2-7 | TRBV10-1 | - | CASSESKSRGLDEQYF | TGCGCCAGCAGTGAGTCGAAGTCCAGGGGGCTCGACGAGCAGTACTTC